This passage covers 13 T cell receptor beta chains from one sample sequenced in a study of HIV-infected patients and healthy controls. TCRdb re-analysed the 5' RACE reads in MiXCR, keeping a single row per CDR3 protein. This table has some 19,000 distinct CDR3 sequences, about 15% appearing once. Sequenced input: CD8+ T cells from blood. These receptors were collected from a human donor in good health.

The V and J genes are TRBV25-1 and TRBJ2-7; no clear D gene. Germline assignment: CDR1 MGHDK and CDR2 SYGVNS. Trimming pared 11 bases from V and 1 base from J, leaving 9 bases between. The CDR3 consists of 11 residues. The CDR3 nucleotides are TGTGCCGAAGGGTCGTCCTACGAGCAGTACTTC. Protein: CAEGSSYEQYF.

The gene calls are TRBV6-4 and TRBJ2-5, with 7 bases aligning to TRBD1. This CDR3 region has 12 residues. Trimming removed 10 bases from V and 0 bases from J; junction bases left unmatched: 2. The germline CDR1 and CDR2 sequences are MRHNA and SNTAGT. The CDR3 spells CAKDRYQETQYF. As DNA, the CDR3 is TGTGCCAAGGACAGGTACCAAGAGACCCAGTACTTC.

This chain connects TRBV5-4 to TRBJ2-1, with TRBD1 as a possible D gene (5 bases). Trimming cost V 4 bases and J 3 bases, with 11 bases left between them. This CDR3 is 14 amino acids long. Germline values: CDR1 SGHNT, CDR2 YYREEE (reference sequence). CDR3 region: CASSQKDSYNEQFF. In DNA form, the CDR3 reads TGTGCCAGCAGCCAAAAAGACAGCTACAATGAGCAGTTCTTC. Using reference TRBV5-4 and TRBJ2-1 for the parts outside the CDR3, the full variable domain is ETGVTQSPTHLIKTRGQQVTLRCSSQSGHNTVSWYQQALGQGPQFIFQYYREEENGRGNFPPRFSGLQFPNYSSELNVNALELDDSALYLCASSQKDSYNEQFFGPGTRLTVL.

By frequency in the sample, this clonotype is medium-sized. The V call is TRBV7-8, the J call TRBJ2-2; no firm D call. Trimming took 5 bases from V and 1 from J, leaving 17 bases between them. Per germline, CDR1 SGHVS and CDR2 FQNEAQ. The CDR3 is made up of 17 amino acids. CDR3 sequence (DNA): TGTGCCAGCAGCCTATATGGCACTCTCCAGAACACCGGGGAGCTGTTTTTT. This translates into CASSLYGTLQNTGELFF.

This clonotype was counted a few times. This chain connects TRBV9 to TRBJ2-3; tentative D call: TRBD1 (5 bases). CDR1 and CDR2 from the germline V gene are SGDLS and YYNGEE. Trimming shortened V by 3 bases and J by 5 bases, and 16 bases separated the two germline ends. The CDR3 is 15 residues long. The chain's CDR3 is CASSAGARPLDTQYF. CDR3 nucleotide sequence: TGTGCCAGCAGCGCTGGGGCCCGCCCGTTAGATACGCAGTATTTT.

This clonotype came up a few times. The chain recombines TRBV6-4 with TRBJ1-1; D remains unclear. Per the germline V gene, CDR1 is MRHNA and CDR2 is SNTAGT. The V end lost 2 bases, the J end lost 1 base, and 5 bases lay between the germline ends. The CDR3 is made up of 13 amino acids. CDR3 sequence (DNA): TGTGCCAGCAGTGACAGTGCGAACACTGAAGCTTTCTTT. Translating it yields CASSDSANTEAFF.

At least ten counts were recorded for this clonotype. The chain is built from TRBV6-6 and TRBJ2-1; no clear D. CDR3 length: 18 amino acids. The V gene lost 4 bases and the J gene lost 0 bases, with 19 bases spanning the gap. CDR1 is MNHNY and CDR2 is SVGAGI in the germline V gene (reference sequence). CDR3 in amino acids: CASSWIRLTSISYNEQFF. CDR3 coding DNA: TGTGCCAGCAGTTGGATCCGACTTACTTCTATCTCCTACAATGAGCAGTTCTTC.

V and J are TRBV19 and TRBJ2-1; 9 bases agree with TRBD2. Germline CDR1 is LNHDA and CDR2 is SQIVND (reference sequence). The CDR3 contains 19 residues. V lost 7 bases to trimming and J lost 7 bases; unmatched junction nucleotides: 23. CDR3 nucleotides: TGTGCCAGTATCGACGGGGCTAGCGGGATGCATGGGGAATCTAATGAGCAGTTCTTC. Protein sequence: CASIDGASGMHGESNEQFF.

This clonotype came up many times. CDR3 loop: CASSLDVSTDTQYF. The DNA for the CDR3 is TGTGCCAGCAGCTTAGACGTGAGCACAGATACGCAGTATTTT. The V gene is TRBV7-9, the J gene TRBJ2-3; D is unclear. CDR1 and CDR2 (germline): SEHNR, FQNEAQ (reference sequence). The CDR3 loop spans 14 amino acids. V lost 1 base to trimming and J lost 0 bases, with 5 bases between them.

The sample holds a few counts of this clonotype. The chain carries TRBV21-1 and TRBJ1-5; the table assigns TRBD1, which was not confirmed against the DNA. TRBV21-1 is shown as a pseudogene. This CDR3 contains 14 residues. CDR3 coding DNA: TGTGCCAGCAGCAGGGGGGGGGAAAATCAGCCCCAGCATTTT. Its translation: CASSRGGENQPQHF.

The chain combines TRBV6-6 with TRBJ2-3; 14 bases fit TRBD2. The V segment lost 2 bases and the J segment 2 bases; nucleotides outside the gene matches: 3. Per germline, CDR1 MNHNY and CDR2 SVGAGI (reference sequence). The CDR3 totals 17 residues. The CDR3 DNA sequence: TGTGCCAGCAGTTACGAGACTAGCGGGAGGGCCACAGATACGCAGTATTTT. Protein product: CASSYETSGRATDTQYF.

At least ten counts were recorded for this clonotype. The J gene is TRBJ2-7, the V gene TRBV13; 14 bases match TRBD2. The trim removed 1 base at V and 5 bases at J, leaving 4 bases unmatched. The CDR3 totals 16 residues. CDR1 and CDR2 (germline): PRHDT, FYEKMQ (reference sequence). CDR3: CASSLAGTSGSHEQYF. The CDR3 DNA reads TGTGCCAGCAGCTTAGCTGGGACTAGCGGGAGTCACGAGCAGTACTTC.

This clonotype was recorded at least ten times. The chain joins TRBV7-3 to TRBJ2-1, with D possibly matching TRBD1 (5 bases). V dropped 3 bases and J dropped 3 bases, with 6 bases sitting between them. Germline V gene sequence: CDR1 SGHTA, CDR2 FQGTGA. The CDR3 runs to 13 residues. CDR3 sequence (DNA): TGTGCCAGCAGCTTTGACAGCTACAATGAGCAGTTCTTC. Translated: CASSFDSYNEQFF.